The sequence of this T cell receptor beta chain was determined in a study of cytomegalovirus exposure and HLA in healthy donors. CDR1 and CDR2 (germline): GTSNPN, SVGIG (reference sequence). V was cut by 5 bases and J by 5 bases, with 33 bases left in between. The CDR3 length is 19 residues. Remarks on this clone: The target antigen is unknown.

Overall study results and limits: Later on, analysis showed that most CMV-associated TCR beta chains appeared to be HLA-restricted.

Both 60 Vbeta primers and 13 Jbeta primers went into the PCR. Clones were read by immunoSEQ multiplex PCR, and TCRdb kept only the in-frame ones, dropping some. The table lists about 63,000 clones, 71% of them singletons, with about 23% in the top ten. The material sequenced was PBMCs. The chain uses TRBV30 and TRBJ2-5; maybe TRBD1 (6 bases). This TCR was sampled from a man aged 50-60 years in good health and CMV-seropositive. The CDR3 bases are TGTGCCTGGGCCCAGTACAGGGCGCCACGACCGTCCTACCGGGAGACCCAGTACTTC. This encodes CAWAQYRAPRPSYRETQYF.